Listed here are 30 T cell receptor beta chains from one sample, sequenced in a study of CD8 T cells in Susac syndrome. RNA in amounts of 0.5 to 1 ug was reverse transcribed with random hexamers. TCRdb used MiXCR to reprocess the immunoSEQ multiplex PCR reads, holding one entry per CDR3 protein. Altogether about 85,000 distinct CDR3 sequences are present, 94% being singletons, with the ten largest covering about 0.27%. The sample consisted of CD8+ T cells from PBMCs. The receptors were gathered from a human donor in good health.

J is TRBJ1-1 and V is TRBV7-9, with 8 bases that match TRBD1. With V trimmed by 4 bases and J by 0 bases, 4 bases remained unmatched. The CDR3 extends over 15 amino acids. In germline, CDR1 is SEHNR, CDR2 FQNEAQ (reference sequence). The CDR3 here is CASSSTGALNTEAFF. Written as DNA, the CDR3 is TGTGCCAGCAGCTCGACAGGGGCCTTGAACACTGAAGCTTTCTTT. Complete variable domain (other parts from reference TRBV7-9 and TRBJ1-1): DTGVSQNPRHKITKRGQNVTFRCDPISEHNRLYWYRQTLGQGPEFLTYFQNEAQLEKSRLLSDRFSAERPKGSFSTLEIQRTEQGDSAMYLCASSSTGALNTEAFFGQGTRLTVV.

This chain uses TRBV6-2 or TRBV6-3 with TRBJ1-2, with D perhaps TRBD1 (6 bases). This CDR3 has 13 amino acids. Germline CDR1 reads MNHEY; CDR2 reads SVGEGT. Trimming removed 6 bases at V and 9 bases at J, with 17 bases between. CDR3 sequence: CASSGGTIRSYTF. CDR3 bases: TGTGCCAGCAGCGGCGGGACAATTCGTAGCTACACCTTC.

This rearrangement joins TRBV29-1 to TRBJ2-2, with a tentative D call TRBD2 (6 bases). V lost 0 bases to trimming and J lost 0 bases, with 8 bases between them. There are 15 residues in the CDR3. Germline V gene lookup returns CDR1 SQVTM and CDR2 ANQGSEA. Written as DNA, the CDR3 is TGCAGCGTTGAAGAGGGGGGAGCGAACACCGGGGAGCTGTTTTTT. Protein product: CSVEEGGANTGELFF.

The J gene is TRBJ1-1, the V gene TRBV4-2; D might be TRBD1 (5 bases). V was clipped by 3 bases and J by 5 bases, with 13 bases between them. CDR3 size: 14 residues. Germline CDR1 reads LGHNA; CDR2 reads YNFKEQ. This chain's CDR3 is CASSQTGGRTEAFF. The CDR3 nucleotides read TGTGCCAGCAGCCAGACCGGGGGAAGGACTGAAGCTTTCTTT.

The chain employs TRBV2 and TRBJ1-1; D not certain. This CDR3 region has 14 residues. V was pared by 2 bases and J by 8 bases, with 15 bases between. Germline V CDR1 and CDR2: SNHLY, FYNNEI. CDR3 DNA sequence: TGTGCCAGCAGTGAAACGGTGGCAGTCCTAGAAGCTTTCTTT. Encoded protein: CASSETVAVLEAFF.

V usage is TRBV20-1 and J usage is TRBJ2-7; D gene ambiguous. Germline CDR1 is DFQATT and CDR2 is SNEGSKA (reference sequence). The CDR3 length is 13 residues. Trimming shortened V by 3 bases and J by 0 bases, and 9 bases separated the two germline ends. CDR3 residues: CSASGQSSYEQYF. CDR3 DNA sequence: TGCAGTGCTAGTGGCCAGAGCTCCTACGAGCAGTACTTC.

The V gene is TRBV7-9, the J gene TRBJ2-1; 8 bases align to TRBD1. CDR3 length equals 17 residues. The V segment lost 4 bases and the J segment 2 bases; nucleotides outside the gene matches: 10. The germline V gene has CDR1 SEHNR and CDR2 FQNEAQ (reference sequence). This chain's CDR3 is CASSSRGLGYAYNEQFF. In nucleotides, the CDR3 is TGTGCCAGCAGCTCCAGGGGGCTCGGATACGCCTACAATGAGCAGTTCTTC.

The chain is built from TRBV9 and TRBJ1-2; unclear D gene. Germline assignment: CDR1 SGDLS and CDR2 YYNGEE. This CDR3 spans 13 amino acids. The V end lost 4 bases, the J end lost 7 bases, and 14 bases lay between the germline ends. The CDR3 bases are TGTGCCAGCAGCCGAGGGTCGGTTGGTGGCTACACCTTC. This codes for CASSRGSVGGYTF.

Comments on this clonotype: An end of the junction does not agree with germline; a read error may underlie this. The CDR3 DNA follows: TGTGCTAGCAGCTTAAGGACAGGAGGACCGAACACCGGGGAGCTGTTTTTT. Encoded protein: CASSLRTGGPNTGELFF. The chain links TRBV7-7 to TRBJ2-2, with 7 nucleotides matching TRBD1. Looked up from germline, CDR1 is SSHAT and CDR2 is FNYEAQ (reference sequence). This CDR3 has 17 residues.

The chain combines TRBV13 with TRBJ2-1, with TRBD1 as a possible D gene (6 bases). Germline assignment: CDR1 PRHDT and CDR2 FYEKMQ (reference sequence). CDR3 size: 15 residues. V dropped 4 bases and J dropped 2 bases, with 12 bases sitting between them. In DNA, the CDR3 is TGTGCCAGCAGCTCGCTGGGGGCTCCCTACAATGAGCAGTTCTTC. Translated: CASSSLGAPYNEQFF.

CDR3 protein: CAASTGPGDYTF. CDR3 DNA sequence: TGTGCCGCCAGCACCGGCCCCGGGGACTACACCTTC. The V call is TRBV2, the J call TRBJ1-2; unclear D gene. CDR3 length: 12 residues. The V and J ends lost 11 bases and 10 bases respectively, with 20 bases between them. CDR1 is SNHLY, CDR2 FYNNEI, per germline.

The gene calls are TRBV7-9 and TRBJ2-6; TRBD1 is a possible D gene (6 bases). Germline CDR1 SEHNR, CDR2 FQNEAQ (reference sequence). The CDR3 extends over 19 amino acids. Trimming left V 5 bases short and J 0 bases short, with 20 bases between. DNA of the CDR3: TGTGCCAGCAGCCCTATATCAGGACAGATCCACTCTGGGGCCAACGTCCTGACTTTC. Amino acids: CASSPISGQIHSGANVLTF.

This chain links TRBV28 with TRBJ2-5; D remains ambiguous. V shed 3 bases and J shed 3 bases, with 14 bases lying between them. This CDR3 is built from 15 residues. CDR1 is MDHEN and CDR2 is SYDVKM in the germline V gene. CDR3 DNA: TGTGCCAGCAGTTTGAGTTTGAGACGGGAAGAGACCCAGTACTTC. Its protein product is CASSLSLRREETQYF. Full variable domain (rest looked up from reference TRBV28 and TRBJ2-5): DVKVTQSSRYLVKRTGEKVFLECVQDMDHENMFWYRQDPGLGLRLIYFSYDVKMKEKGDIPEGYSVSREKKERFSLILESASTNQTSMYLCASSLSLRREETQYFGPGTRLLVL.

This chain joins TRBV10-3 and TRBJ2-1; either TRBD1 or TRBD2 may supply D (5 bases each). The V and J ends lost 11 bases and 4 bases respectively, with 18 bases between them. The CDR3 is made up of 14 amino acids. Germline V gene lookup returns CDR1 ENHRY and CDR2 SYGVKD. The CDR3 region is CALLGEQLYNEQFF. CDR3 in DNA: TGTGCCTTACTGGGGGAGCAACTGTACAATGAGCAGTTCTTC.

This clonotype was detected a few times. V is TRBV5-4 and J is TRBJ2-7, with D perhaps TRBD2 (6 bases). Trimming took 1 base from V and 5 from J, leaving 13 bases between them. The CDR3 has 14 residues. CDR1 is SGHNT, CDR2 YYREEE, per germline (reference sequence). DNA of the CDR3: TGTGCCAGCAGCTTGTTGCGGGGAGCGAACGAGCAGTACTTC. This codes for CASSLLRGANEQYF.

The chain links TRBV6-2 or TRBV6-3 to TRBJ2-4, with D possibly matching TRBD2 (5 bases). Deletions cut 7 bases from V and 9 bases from J, with 16 bases between. CDR1 is MNHEY and CDR2 is SVGEGT in the germline V gene. There are 13 residues in the CDR3. The CDR3 nucleotides are TGTGCCAGCAAACCCGGGGAGTCGGGCATTCAGTACTTC. Protein: CASKPGESGIQYF.

J is TRBJ2-5 and V is TRBV5-1; D remains ambiguous. The CDR3 spans 14 residues. CDR1 is SGHRS and CDR2 is YFSETQ in the germline V gene. The V end was cut by 0 bases, the J end by 0 bases, with 6 bases between. DNA for the CDR3: TGCGCCAGCAGCTTGGGAAGAGACCAAGAGACCCAGTACTTC. It codes for CASSLGRDQETQYF.

The rearrangement joins TRBV5-6 to TRBJ2-2; 9 bases are a match to TRBD1. With 2 bases clipped from V and 6 bases from J, the junction kept 2 bases outside the gene matches. This CDR3 spans 14 amino acids. Germline lookup yields CDR1 SGHDT and CDR2 YYEEEE. The CDR3 protein is CASSFGTGSGELFF. The CDR3 DNA reads as TGTGCCAGCAGCTTCGGGACAGGGTCCGGGGAGCTGTTTTTT.

The chain has TRBV12-3 or TRBV12-4 and TRBJ2-2; D gene uncertain. Trimming took 8 bases from V and 2 from J, leaving 15 bases between them. The CDR3 sequence is 15 residues long. CDR3 bases: TGTGCCAGCTCAAATAGGACGGCCAACACCGGGGAGCTGTTTTTT. As protein: CASSNRTANTGELFF.

The rearrangement links TRBV27 to TRBJ2-1; TRBD2 matches at 12 bases. V trimming: 0 bases; J trimming: 9 bases; junction bases outside the gene matches: 6. This CDR3 is built from 16 residues. CDR1 is MNHEY, CDR2 SMNVEV, per germline (reference sequence). The CDR3 loop is CASSLSRLAGEVEQFF. In DNA form, the CDR3 reads TGTGCCAGCAGTTTATCCCGACTAGCGGGAGAGGTTGAGCAGTTCTTC.

The chain has TRBV9 and TRBJ1-4; D is uncertain. Germline CDR1 SGDLS, CDR2 YYNGEE. This CDR3 comprises 14 residues. Trimming left V 4 bases short and J 7 bases short, with 14 bases between. CDR3 sequence: CASSRGGAGEKLFF. The CDR3 DNA reads TGTGCCAGCAGCCGTGGAGGCGCGGGTGAAAAACTGTTTTTT.

The rearrangement joins TRBV28 to TRBJ2-6; perhaps TRBD1 as D (5 bases). V was clipped by 6 bases and J by 1 base, with 16 bases between them. The CDR3 loop spans 17 amino acids. Looked up from germline, CDR1 is MDHEN and CDR2 is SYDVKM. CDR3 nucleotides: TGTGCCAGCAGCACAGGAGCCTGGGAATCTGGGGCCAACGTCCTGACTTTC. Translated, it gives CASSTGAWESGANVLTF.

The gene calls are TRBV28 and TRBJ2-5, with 8 bases matching TRBD1. Germline-derived CDR1 and CDR2 are MDHEN and SYDVKM. CDR3 size: 16 residues. Losses at the gene ends were 6 bases for V and 4 bases for J; bases not matched to a gene: 13. In nucleotides, the CDR3 is TGTGCCAGCAGGGGACACTGGGACAGGCGGGCAGAGACCCAGTACTTC. This sequence encodes CASRGHWDRRAETQYF.

This clonotype has only one observation. The rearrangement uses TRBV12-3 or TRBV12-4 and TRBJ2-3; D unclear. The CDR3 totals 15 residues. With 3 bases removed from V and 1 base from J, the gap between germline ends came to 11 bases. Here the CDR3 reads CASSFDARRTDTQYF. CDR3 bases: TGTGCCAGCAGTTTTGATGCCAGACGCACAGATACGCAGTATTTT.

This clonotype was detected only once. V is TRBV6-5 and J is TRBJ2-5; possibly TRBD1 or TRBD2 for D (6 bases each). V lost 2 bases to trimming and J lost 4 bases, with 17 bases between them. The CDR3 has 16 residues. Germline V lookup: CDR1 MNHEY, CDR2 SVGAGI. In DNA form, the CDR3 reads TGTGCCAGCAGTTACGCCCCGGGGGCGGTGGGAGAGACCCAGTACTTC. Translating gives CASSYAPGAVGETQYF.

The chain employs TRBV27 and TRBJ2-1; D unresolved. The V end was cut by 5 bases, the J end by 7 bases, with 9 bases between. Germline-derived CDR1 and CDR2 are MNHEY and SMNVEV (reference sequence). The CDR3 loop spans 12 amino acids. CDR3 sequence reads: CASSLVRNEQFF. The CDR3 DNA sequence: TGTGCCAGCAGTCTCGTTAGAAATGAGCAGTTCTTC.

CDR3 sequence: CATSDSGDGYTF. The CDR3 DNA sequence: TGTGCCACCAGTGATTCAGGGGATGGCTACACCTTC. This sequence joins TRBV24-1 and TRBJ1-2; D might be TRBD1 (6 bases). The CDR3 consists of 12 residues. The V gene lost 2 bases and the J gene lost 6 bases, with 6 bases spanning the gap. In germline, CDR1 is KGHDR, CDR2 SFDVKD.

The chain uses TRBV20-1 and TRBJ1-5; 7 nucleotides align to TRBD1. The germline V gene encodes CDR1 DFQATT and CDR2 SNEGSKA (reference sequence). J lost 7 bases, V lost 3 bases, and 9 bases had no gene match. This CDR3 contains 14 residues. The CDR3 bases are TGCAGTGCTAGTTCAACAGGGGAGGTACAGCCCCAGCATTTT. This translates into CSASSTGEVQPQHF.

This chain connects TRBV27 to TRBJ2-1, with a possible D match to TRBD1 (5 bases). The CDR3 contains 16 residues. Germline V gene data show CDR1 as MNHEY and CDR2 as SMNVEV (reference sequence). V gave up 5 bases and J gave up 0 bases, with 14 bases separating them. The CDR3 DNA sequence: TGTGCCAGCAGTGCCGGCACAGGCCTCTCCTACAATGAGCAGTTCTTC. It encodes CASSAGTGLSYNEQFF.

V usage is TRBV12-3 or TRBV12-4 and J usage is TRBJ2-7; 7 nucleotides align to TRBD2. The V gene end was trimmed by 6 bases and the J gene end by 2 bases; junction bases not matched to a gene: 10. The CDR3 consists of 15 residues. CDR3 DNA: TGTGCCAGCAGACCAGCGGGACTTTTCACCTACGAGCAGTACTTC. Translation: CASRPAGLFTYEQYF.